What follows is one T cell receptor (beta chain) and its context. The ends were cut back, 0 bases at V and 5 bases at J, with 13 bases in the middle. The CDR3 has 15 residues. Germline CDR1 MNHEY, CDR2 SVGAGI. The source of the sample is a study of blood T cell repertoires in COVID-19. Using immunoSEQ multiplex PCR, the repertoire was profiled, and TCRdb retains in-frame clones only, with some absent. In the table there are 65,000 to 75,000 clones, around 86% of which are singletons. This clonotype was sampled from a woman at least 80 years old with active or convalescent COVID-19. The chain is built from TRBV6-5 and TRBJ1-1; TRBD1 is a possible D gene (5 bases). Sample: peripheral blood. This CDR3 reads CASSYSQGLGTEAFF. Written as DNA, the CDR3 is TGTGCCAGCAGTTACTCCCAGGGTTTGGGAACTGAAGCTTTCTTT.